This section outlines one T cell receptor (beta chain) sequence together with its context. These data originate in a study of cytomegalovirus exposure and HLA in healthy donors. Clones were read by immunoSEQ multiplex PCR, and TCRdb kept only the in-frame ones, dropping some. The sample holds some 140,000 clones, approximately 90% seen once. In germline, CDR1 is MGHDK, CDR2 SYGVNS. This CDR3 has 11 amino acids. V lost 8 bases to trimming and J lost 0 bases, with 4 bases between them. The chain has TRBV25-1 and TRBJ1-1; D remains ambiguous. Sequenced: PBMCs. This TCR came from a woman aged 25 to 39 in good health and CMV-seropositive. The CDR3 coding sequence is TGTGCCAGCGGCATGAACACTGAAGCTTTCTTT. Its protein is CASGMNTEAFF.